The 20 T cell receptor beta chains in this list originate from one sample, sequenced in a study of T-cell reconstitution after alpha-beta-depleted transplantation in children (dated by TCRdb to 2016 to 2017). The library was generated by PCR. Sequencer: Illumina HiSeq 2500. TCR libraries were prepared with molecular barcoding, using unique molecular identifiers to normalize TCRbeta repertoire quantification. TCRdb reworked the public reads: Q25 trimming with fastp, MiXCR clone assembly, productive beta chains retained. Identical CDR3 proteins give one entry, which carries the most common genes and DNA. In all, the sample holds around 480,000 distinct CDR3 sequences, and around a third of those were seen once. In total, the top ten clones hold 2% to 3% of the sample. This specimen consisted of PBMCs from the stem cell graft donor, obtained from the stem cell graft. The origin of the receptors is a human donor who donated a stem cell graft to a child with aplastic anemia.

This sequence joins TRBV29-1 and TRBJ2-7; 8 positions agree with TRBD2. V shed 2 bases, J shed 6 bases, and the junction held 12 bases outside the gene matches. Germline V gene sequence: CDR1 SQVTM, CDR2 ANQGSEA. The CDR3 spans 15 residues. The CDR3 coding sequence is TGCAGCGTTGAAACCAGCGGGAGATCCCCTGGCGAGCAGTACTTC. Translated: CSVETSGRSPGEQYF.

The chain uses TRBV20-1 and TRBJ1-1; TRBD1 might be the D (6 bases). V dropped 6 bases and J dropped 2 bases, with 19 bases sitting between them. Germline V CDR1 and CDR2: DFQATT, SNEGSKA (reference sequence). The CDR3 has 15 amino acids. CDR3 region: CSAQGQGGLNTEAFF. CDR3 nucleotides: TGCAGTGCCCAGGGGCAGGGAGGGCTCAACACTGAAGCTTTCTTT.

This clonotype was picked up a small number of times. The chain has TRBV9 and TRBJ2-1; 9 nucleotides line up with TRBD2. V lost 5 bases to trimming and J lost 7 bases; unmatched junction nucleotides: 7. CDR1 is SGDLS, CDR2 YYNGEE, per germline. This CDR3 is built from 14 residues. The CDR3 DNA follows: TGTGCCAGCAGGGCAGCGGGAGGAACGAATGAGCAGTTCTTC. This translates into CASRAAGGTNEQFF.

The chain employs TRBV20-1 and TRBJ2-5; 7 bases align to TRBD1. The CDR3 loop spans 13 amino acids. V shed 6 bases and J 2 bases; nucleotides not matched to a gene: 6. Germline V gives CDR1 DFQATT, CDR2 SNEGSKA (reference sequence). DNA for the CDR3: TGCAGTGCGCCAGGGACAGTACAAGAGACCCAGTACTTC. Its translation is CSAPGTVQETQYF.

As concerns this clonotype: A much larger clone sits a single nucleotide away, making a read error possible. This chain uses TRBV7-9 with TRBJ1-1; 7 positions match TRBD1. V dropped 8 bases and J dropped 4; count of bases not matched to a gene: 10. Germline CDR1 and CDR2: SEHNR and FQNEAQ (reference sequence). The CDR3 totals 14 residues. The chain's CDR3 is CASGLRGFGTEAFF. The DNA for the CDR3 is TGTGCCAGCGGCCTCAGGGGGTTCGGCACTGAAGCTTTCTTT.

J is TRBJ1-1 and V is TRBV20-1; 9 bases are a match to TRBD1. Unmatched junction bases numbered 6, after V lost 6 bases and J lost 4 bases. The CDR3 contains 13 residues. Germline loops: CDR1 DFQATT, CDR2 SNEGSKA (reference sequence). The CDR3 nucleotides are TGCAGTGCGGAACAGGGGGCAGTCACTGAAGCTTTCTTT. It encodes CSAEQGAVTEAFF.

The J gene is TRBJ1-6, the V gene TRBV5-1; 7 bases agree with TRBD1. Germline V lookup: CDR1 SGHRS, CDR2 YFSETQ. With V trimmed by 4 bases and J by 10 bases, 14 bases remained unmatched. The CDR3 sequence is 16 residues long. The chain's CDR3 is CASSPSNRGESSPLHF. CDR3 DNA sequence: TGCGCCAGCAGCCCGTCCAACAGGGGAGAGAGCTCACCCCTCCACTTT.

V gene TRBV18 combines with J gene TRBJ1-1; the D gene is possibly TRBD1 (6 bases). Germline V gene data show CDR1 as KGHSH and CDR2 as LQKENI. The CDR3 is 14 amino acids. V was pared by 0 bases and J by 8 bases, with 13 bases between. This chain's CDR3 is CASSPPDRSLEAFF. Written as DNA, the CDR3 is TGTGCCAGCTCACCACCGGACAGATCCCTGGAAGCTTTCTTT.

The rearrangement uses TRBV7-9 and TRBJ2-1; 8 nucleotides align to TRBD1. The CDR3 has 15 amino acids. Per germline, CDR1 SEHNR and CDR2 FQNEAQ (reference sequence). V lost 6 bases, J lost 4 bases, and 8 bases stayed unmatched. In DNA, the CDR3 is TGTGCCAGCAGAGTGGGGACAGGTGCTTACAATGAGCAGTTCTTC. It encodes CASRVGTGAYNEQFF.

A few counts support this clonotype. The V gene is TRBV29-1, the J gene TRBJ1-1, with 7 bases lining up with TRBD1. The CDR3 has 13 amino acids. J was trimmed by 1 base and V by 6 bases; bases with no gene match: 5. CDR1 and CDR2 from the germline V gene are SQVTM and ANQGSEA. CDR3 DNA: TGCAGCGTACTTACAGGGGAGAACACTGAAGCTTTCTTT. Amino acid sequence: CSVLTGENTEAFF.

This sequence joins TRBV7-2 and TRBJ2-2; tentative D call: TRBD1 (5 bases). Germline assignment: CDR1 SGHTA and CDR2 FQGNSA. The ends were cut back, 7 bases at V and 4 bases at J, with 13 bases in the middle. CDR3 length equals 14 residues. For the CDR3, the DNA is TGTGCCAGCAACTCCGAAGGGGTCACCGGGGAGCTGTTTTTT. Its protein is CASNSEGVTGELFF.

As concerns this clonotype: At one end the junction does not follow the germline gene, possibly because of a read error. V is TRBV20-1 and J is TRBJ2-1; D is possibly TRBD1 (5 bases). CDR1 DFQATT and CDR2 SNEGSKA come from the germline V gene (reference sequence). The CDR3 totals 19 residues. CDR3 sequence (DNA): TGCAGTCCTAGAGGATCCTGGGGCAGCTCTTTCCCCCTAACCAATGAGCAGTTCTTC. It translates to CSPRGSWGSSFPLTNEQFF.

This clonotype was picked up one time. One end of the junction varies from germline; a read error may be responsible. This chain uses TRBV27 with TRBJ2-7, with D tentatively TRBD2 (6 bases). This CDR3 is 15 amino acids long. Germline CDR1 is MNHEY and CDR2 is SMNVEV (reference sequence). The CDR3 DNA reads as TGTGCCAGCAGCCCTGGGACTTTCGTTACCTACGAGCAATACTTC. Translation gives CASSPGTFVTYEQYF.

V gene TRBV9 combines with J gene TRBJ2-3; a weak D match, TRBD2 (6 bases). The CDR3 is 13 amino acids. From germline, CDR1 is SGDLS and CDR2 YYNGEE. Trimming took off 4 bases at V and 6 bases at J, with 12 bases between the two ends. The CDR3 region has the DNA TGTGCCAGCAGCTCGGGCGCGGGGGATACGCAGTATTTT. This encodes CASSSGAGDTQYF.

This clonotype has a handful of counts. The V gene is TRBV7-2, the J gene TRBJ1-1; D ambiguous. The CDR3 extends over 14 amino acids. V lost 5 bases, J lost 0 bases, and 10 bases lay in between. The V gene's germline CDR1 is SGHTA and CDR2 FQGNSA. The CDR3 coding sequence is TGTGCCAGCAGCCAAATGTCAATGAACACTGAAGCTTTCTTT. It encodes CASSQMSMNTEAFF.

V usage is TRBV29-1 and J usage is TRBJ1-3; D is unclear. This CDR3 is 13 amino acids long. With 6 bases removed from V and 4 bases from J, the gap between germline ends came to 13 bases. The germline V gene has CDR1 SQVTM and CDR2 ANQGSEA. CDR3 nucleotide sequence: TGCAGCGTCGCCGTGGGTAACGGAAACACCATATATTTT. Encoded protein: CSVAVGNGNTIYF.

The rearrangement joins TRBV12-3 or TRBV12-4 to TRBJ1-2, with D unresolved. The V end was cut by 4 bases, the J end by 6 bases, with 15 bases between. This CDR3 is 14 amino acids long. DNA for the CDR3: TGTGCCAGCAGTTCCGGCGTGGTCGGCCATGGCTACACCTTC. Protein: CASSSGVVGHGYTF.

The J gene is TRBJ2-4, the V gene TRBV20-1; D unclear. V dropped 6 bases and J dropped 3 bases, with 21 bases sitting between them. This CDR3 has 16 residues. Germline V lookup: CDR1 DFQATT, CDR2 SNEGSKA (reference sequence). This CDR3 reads CSATLHPQRLKNIQYF. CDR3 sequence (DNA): TGCAGTGCCACGCTACACCCGCAGCGACTCAAAAACATTCAGTACTTC.

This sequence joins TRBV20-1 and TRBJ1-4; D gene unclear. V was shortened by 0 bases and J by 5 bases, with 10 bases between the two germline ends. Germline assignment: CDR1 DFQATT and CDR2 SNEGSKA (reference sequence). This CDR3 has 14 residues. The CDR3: CSAREFRRNEKLFF. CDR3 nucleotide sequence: TGCAGTGCTAGAGAGTTCAGGCGAAATGAAAAACTGTTTTTT.

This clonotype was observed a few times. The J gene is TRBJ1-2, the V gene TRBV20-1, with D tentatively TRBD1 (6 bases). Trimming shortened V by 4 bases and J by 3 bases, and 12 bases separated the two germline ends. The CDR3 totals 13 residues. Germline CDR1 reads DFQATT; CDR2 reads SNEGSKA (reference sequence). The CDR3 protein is CSAKLRGDYGYTF. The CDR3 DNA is TGCAGTGCTAAGTTGAGGGGGGACTATGGCTACACCTTC.